The rows below give T cell receptor beta chains drawn from one sample of a study of spatial heterogeneity in lung cancer. Using its own MiXCR run on the 5' RACE reads, TCRdb lists one record per CDR3 protein. The table records a few thousand distinct CDR3 sequences, about 7% of them present only once. Sequences were derived from normal lung tissue next to the tumor, sampled at surgery. All receptors come from a male donor with early-stage non-small cell lung cancer. Each CDR3 is given without its conserved first and last residue. The order of the fields is clone size, J gene, V gene, CDR3 protein. Size is omitted from some rows. Given values are once, few, many or a class for expanded clones.

medium-sized TRBJ2-5 TRBV20-1 SAQRFETQY
many TRBJ2-2 TRBV27 ASSLSELTGELF
medium-sized TRBJ2-2 TRBV9 ASSVENTGELF
medium-sized TRBJ1-1 TRBV5-1 ASSSLGQDTEAF
large TRBJ2-3 TRBV11-2 ASSSGLAYSDTQY
medium-sized TRBJ2-3 TRBV18 ASSPTVADTQY
medium-sized TRBJ2-2 TRBV6-5 ASGGQNTGELF
many TRBJ2-1 TRBV24-1 ATSDFATSGGSSYNEQF
medium-sized TRBJ2-3 TRBV7-9 ASSRGASGTQY
medium-sized TRBJ2-1 TRBV23-1 ASSHPGGTGIYNEQF
many TRBJ2-3 TRBV19 ASSPLGPGDTQY
few TRBJ1-3 TRBV3-2 ASSQDRTVTGNTIY
medium-sized TRBJ2-5 TRBV28 ASSSSEGVETQY
many TRBJ2-1 TRBV6-5 ASRYSGSRQYNEQF
medium-sized TRBJ2-1 TRBV11-2 AGSLESGFNNEQF
medium-sized TRBJ2-3 TRBV19 ASSPGGNTDTQY
few TRBJ2-3 TRBV5-1 ASSLEDGITDTQY
many TRBJ1-6 TRBV5-1 ASSLAGNSPLH
many TRBJ2-7 TRBV9 ASSVGAGVAYEQY
medium-sized TRBJ2-1 TRBV7-3 ASSLGLRRDTEQF
medium-sized TRBJ2-1 TRBV27 ASSLELPPLALTVYNEQF
medium-sized TRBJ2-7 TRBV28 ASSYQLRDRANSYEQY
medium-sized TRBJ1-1 TRBV4-1 ASSLDRAAAGTEAF
NA TRBJ1-2 TRBV20-1 SDRAHGYT